This TCR beta chain appears in the sequencing data of a study of cytomegalovirus exposure and HLA in healthy donors. The study's findings and limits: The study recorded 160 or so TCR beta chains that were cytomegalovirus-associated.

A word on this clone: The antigen remains undetermined.

Only in-frame clones appear in the TCRdb table, and some are missing; sequencing was by immunoSEQ multiplex PCR. Among 250,000 to 350,000 clones, 86% were seen once, and the ten largest hold roughly 0.8%. The germline V and J ends were trimmed by 3 bases and 5 bases, with 11 bases remaining between them. The CDR3 is made up of 13 amino acids. Germline CDR1 SGDLS, CDR2 YYNGEE. The V and J genes are TRBV9 and TRBJ1-1; D is possibly TRBD1 (5 bases). Sequenced input: PBMCs. This receptor was taken from a woman aged 18-29 years in good health and CMV-seronegative. For the CDR3, the DNA is TGTGCCAGCAGCGGGGAGGGGTATACTGAAGCTTTCTTT. Translation: CASSGEGYTEAFF.